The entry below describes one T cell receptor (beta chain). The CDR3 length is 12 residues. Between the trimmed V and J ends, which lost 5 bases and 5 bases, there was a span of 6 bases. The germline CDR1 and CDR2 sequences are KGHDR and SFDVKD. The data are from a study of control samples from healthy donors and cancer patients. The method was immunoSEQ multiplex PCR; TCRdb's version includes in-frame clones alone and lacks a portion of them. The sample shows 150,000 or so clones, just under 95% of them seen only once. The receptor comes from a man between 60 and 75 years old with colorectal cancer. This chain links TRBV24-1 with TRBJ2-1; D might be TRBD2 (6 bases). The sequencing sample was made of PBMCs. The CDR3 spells CATSGGDNEQFF. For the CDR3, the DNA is TGTGCCACCAGTGGCGGGGACAATGAGCAGTTCTTC.